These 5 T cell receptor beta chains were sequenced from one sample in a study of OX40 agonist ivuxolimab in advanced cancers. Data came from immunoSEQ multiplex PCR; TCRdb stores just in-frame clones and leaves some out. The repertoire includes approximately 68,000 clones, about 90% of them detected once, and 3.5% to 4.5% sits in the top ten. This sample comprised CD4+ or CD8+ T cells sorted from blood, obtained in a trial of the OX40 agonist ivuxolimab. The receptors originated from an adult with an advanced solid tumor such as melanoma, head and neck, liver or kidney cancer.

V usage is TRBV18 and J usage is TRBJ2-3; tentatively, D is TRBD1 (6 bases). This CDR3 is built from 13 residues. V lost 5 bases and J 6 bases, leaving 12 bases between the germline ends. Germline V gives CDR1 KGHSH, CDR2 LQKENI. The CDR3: CASSTSQGDTQYF. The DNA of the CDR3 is TGTGCCAGCTCAACTTCACAGGGCGATACGCAGTATTTT.

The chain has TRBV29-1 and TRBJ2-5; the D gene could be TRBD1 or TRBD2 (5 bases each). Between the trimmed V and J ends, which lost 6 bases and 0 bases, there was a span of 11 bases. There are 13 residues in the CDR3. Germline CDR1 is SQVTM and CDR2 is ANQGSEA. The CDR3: CSVGVLYQETQYF. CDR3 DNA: TGCAGCGTGGGGGTACTGTACCAAGAGACCCAGTACTTC. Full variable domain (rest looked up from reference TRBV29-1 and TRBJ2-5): SAVISQKPSRDICQRGTSLTIQCQVDSQVTMMFWYRQQPGQSLTLIATANQGSEATYESGFVIDKFPISRPNLTFSTLTVSNMSPEDSSIYLCSVGVLYQETQYFGPGTRLLVL.

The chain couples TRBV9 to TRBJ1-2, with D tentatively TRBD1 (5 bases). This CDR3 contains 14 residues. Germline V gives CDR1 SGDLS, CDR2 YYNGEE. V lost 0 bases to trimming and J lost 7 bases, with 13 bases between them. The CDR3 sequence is CASSVDRGGVGYTF. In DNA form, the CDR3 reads TGTGCCAGCAGCGTAGATCGGGGGGGTGTTGGCTACACCTTC.

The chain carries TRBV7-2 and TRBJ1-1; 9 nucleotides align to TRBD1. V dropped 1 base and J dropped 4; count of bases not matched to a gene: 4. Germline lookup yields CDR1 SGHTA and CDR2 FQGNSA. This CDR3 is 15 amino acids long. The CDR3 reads CASSLDRGQVTEAFF. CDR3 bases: TGTGCCAGCAGCTTAGACAGGGGGCAGGTCACTGAAGCTTTCTTT.

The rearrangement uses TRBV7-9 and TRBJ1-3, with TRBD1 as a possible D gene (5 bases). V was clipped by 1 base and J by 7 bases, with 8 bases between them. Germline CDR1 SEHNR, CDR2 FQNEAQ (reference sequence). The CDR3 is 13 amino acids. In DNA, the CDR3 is TGTGCCAGCAGCTTAGTAGCAGGGAACACCATATATTTT. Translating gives CASSLVAGNTIYF. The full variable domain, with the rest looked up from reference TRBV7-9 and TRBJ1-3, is DTGVSQNPRHKITKRGQNVTFRCDPISEHNRLYWYRQTLGQGPEFLTYFQNEAQLEKSRLLSDRFSAERPKGSFSTLEIQRTEQGDSAMYLCASSLVAGNTIYFGEGSWLTVV.